A selection of T cell receptor beta chains follows, all from one sample in a study of blood T cells in healthy people across ages. TCRdb processed the 5' RACE reads anew with MiXCR; each CDR3 protein has one entry. The repertoire includes hundreds of thousands of distinct CDR3 sequences, about half of them detected once, and around a third sits in the top ten. The source material was blood. The source is a woman aged 55 to 70 in good health. The CDR3 runs from the conserved cysteine through the conserved F or W. Each record gives: clone size, V gene, J gene, D gene, CDR3 DNA, CDR3 protein. The D gene is left open where the match is weak. Clone size, where shown, is once, few, many, or a class for clones that have expanded.

-	TRBV20-1	TRBJ1-1	TRBD1	TGCAGTGCTAGAGACAGGACAGGGAAACCTGGAGCTTTCTTT	CSARDRTGKPGAFF
-	TRBV20-1	TRBJ1-2	TRBD1	TGCAGTGCTTACCGGGACAGGGCTCATGGCTACACCTTC	CSAYRDRAHGYTF
-	TRBV10-3	TRBJ2-7	-	TGTGCCAGCGAACCAGGGGATATTACCTACGAGCAGTACTTC	CASEPGDITYEQYF
-	TRBV28	TRBJ2-4	-	TGTGCCAGCAGTTTAGGCGGAAGGGGGGCCAAAAACATTCAGTACTTC	CASSLGGRGAKNIQYF
-	TRBV20-1	TRBJ2-5	TRBD2	TGCAGTGCTAGTGAATCCCGCGGGAGGGCGACCCAGTACTTC	CSASESRGRATQYF
-	TRBV10-3	TRBJ1-1	-	TGTGCCATCAGCCGATTCGGGACTGACTTCCTTTACGCTGAAGCTTTCTTT	CAISRFGTDFLYAEAFF
-	TRBV11-2	TRBJ2-1	TRBD2	TGTGCCAGCAGCTTAGAATTAGCGGGAATAGCGAATGAGCAGTTCTTC	CASSLELAGIANEQFF
-	TRBV20-1	TRBJ1-6	TRBD1	TGCAGTGCGAATATAGGGGGCGGTGACCATTATAATTCACCCCTCCACTTT	CSANIGGGDHYNSPLHF
-	TRBV28	TRBJ1-2	-	TGTGCCAGCAGTTTATGGGGTGGCTACACCTTC	CASSLWGGYTF
few	TRBV18	TRBJ1-4	TRBD1	TGTGCCAGCTCACCGCCGGGACAGCTTAATGAAAAACTGTTTTTT	CASSPPGQLNEKLFF
few	TRBV7-2	TRBJ2-7	-	TGTGCCAGCAGCTTAGCGCGGAACGAGCAGTACTTC	CASSLARNEQYF
-	TRBV7-6	TRBJ2-4	TRBD2	TGTGCCAGCAGCCCGGAGCGGGGAATCTACGAGCGGTACTTC	CASSPERGIYERYF
few	TRBV7-2	TRBJ1-2	-	TGTGCCAGCAGCGCCGGAGGGGGGGGTGTAAGCTACACCTTC	CASSAGGGGVSYTF
-	TRBV27	TRBJ2-7	TRBD2	TGTGCCAGCAGACATGATCAAGCGGGAGGGTCCTCCTACGAGCAGTACTTC	CASRHDQAGGSSYEQYF
-	TRBV3-1	TRBJ1-5	-	TGTGCCAGCAGCCAGGGGGGGTCGAGGGCCAATCAGCCCCAGCATTTT	CASSQGGSRANQPQHF
-	TRBV6-2/TRBV6-3	TRBJ2-7	-	TGTGCCAGCAGAGACGACAAGCCCCGAAGCGGCTACGAGCAGTACTTC	CASRDDKPRSGYEQYF
-	TRBV12-3/TRBV12-4	TRBJ1-5	TRBD1	TGTGCCAGCAGTCCCCGGGACAGGGGCCAGCCCCAGCATTTT	CASSPRDRGQPQHF
-	TRBV20-1	TRBJ1-1	TRBD1	TGCAGTGCTAGCCGACAGGGGAACACTGAAGCTTTCTTT	CSASRQGNTEAFF
-	TRBV18	TRBJ2-5	-	TGTGCCAGCTCACCCCCCGGGGGAAAACAAGAGACCCAGTACTTC	CASSPPGGKQETQYF
-	TRBV4-1	TRBJ1-4	-	TGCGCCAGCAGCCAAGATGACCCGACAGCGAGTAATGAAAAACTGTTTTTT	CASSQDDPTASNEKLFF
-	TRBV7-6	TRBJ2-2	-	TGTGCCAGCAGCCCATTGAACCCGACTAGTAACGCGAACACCGGGGAGCTGTTTTTT	CASSPLNPTSNANTGELFF
few	TRBV6-1	TRBJ1-6	TRBD1	TGTGCCAGCAGGGGGACAGGGGTTAGTTCACCCCTCCACTTT	CASRGTGVSSPLHF
-	TRBV30	TRBJ2-3	-	TGTGCCTGGAGTGAAAGCACAGATACGCAGTATTTT	CAWSESTDTQYF
-	TRBV5-6	TRBJ2-5	-	TGTGCCAGCAGCTCTGGTGCAGGGCACCCAGAGACCCAGTACTTC	CASSSGAGHPETQYF
few	TRBV7-9	TRBJ2-3	-	TGTGCCAGCAGCTTATTGAGCGCAGGCACAGATACGCAGTATTTT	CASSLLSAGTDTQYF
-	TRBV6-2/TRBV6-3	TRBJ2-7	-	TGTGCCAGCAGTTACTGGGCAGGCGAGCAGTACTTC	CASSYWAGEQYF
-	TRBV4-3	TRBJ2-7	-	TGCGCCAGCAGCCATAACAGGGTTTACAATGAGCAGTACTTC	CASSHNRVYNEQYF
-	TRBV20-1	TRBJ2-1	-	TGCAGTGCCAGCAGGGGCAAGGGCAATGAGCAGTTCTTC	CSASRGKGNEQFF
many	TRBV7-3	TRBJ2-1	-	TGTGCCAGCAGCTTAAGCCCAGCGATATCCTACAATGAGCAGTTCTTC	CASSLSPAISYNEQFF
-	TRBV2	TRBJ1-5	TRBD1	TGTGCCAGCAGAAGACAGGGGGAAGACAATCCGCCCCAGCATTTT	CASRRQGEDNPPQHF
-	TRBV20-1	TRBJ2-4	TRBD2	TGCAGTGCTAGAGCGGCGGGAGGGGAGCAGTACTTC	CSARAAGGEQYF
few	TRBV4-2	TRBJ2-5	-	TGTGCCAGCAGCCAGGCAGGTGCCGACCAAGAGACCCAGTACTTC	CASSQAGADQETQYF
few	TRBV20-1	TRBJ2-3	-	TGCAGTGCTAGAGGTCGTCGTTGGGCAGATACGCAGTATTTT	CSARGRRWADTQYF
few	TRBV20-1	TRBJ2-5	-	TGCAGTGCCAGCCCCGAAGAGACCCAGTACTTC	CSASPEETQYF
-	TRBV20-1	TRBJ2-1	-	TGCAGTGCTAGAGACCCCCAGGGGGGTGGTGAGCAGTTCTTC	CSARDPQGGGEQFF
-	TRBV2	TRBJ2-3	TRBD2	TGTGCCAGCAGTGCCAGCGGGAGGGCTACAGATACGCAGTATTTT	CASSASGRATDTQYF
-	TRBV12-3/TRBV12-4	TRBJ2-1	-	TGTGCCAGCAGTCCAGGACTCTTACCATCCTACAATGAGCAGTTCTTC	CASSPGLLPSYNEQFF
-	TRBV20-1	TRBJ2-7	-	TGCAGTGCCAAAATAATAGCGGTTACCTACGAGCAGTACTTC	CSAKIIAVTYEQYF
-	TRBV7-9	TRBJ1-2	TRBD1	TGTGCCAGCAGCCTAAACAGGGGCGATAACTATGGCTACACCTTC	CASSLNRGDNYGYTF
-	TRBV10-3	TRBJ2-5	TRBD1	TGTGCCATCAGTGACGGGACAGGGGTCGAGACCCAGTACTTC	CAISDGTGVETQYF
many	TRBV20-1	TRBJ2-1	-	TGCAGTGCTAGGGCCGCCCGGACTTTTAATGAGCAGTTCTTC	CSARAARTFNEQFF
few	TRBV24-1	TRBJ1-1	-	TGTGCCACCAGGCTCAGGGGGAACACTGAAGCTTTCTTT	CATRLRGNTEAFF
-	TRBV4-3	TRBJ1-1	-	TGCGCCAGCAGCCAAGCGATCGGGGGTGGCACTGAAGCTTTCTTT	CASSQAIGGGTEAFF
-	TRBV6-1	TRBJ2-6	-	TGTGCCAGCAGTGGAACAGCCTCTGGGGCCAACGTCCTGACTTTC	CASSGTASGANVLTF
few	TRBV2	TRBJ2-1	TRBD2	TGTGCCACCTTAGCGGGGGGATACAATGAGCAGTTCTTC	CATLAGGYNEQFF
few	TRBV7-3	TRBJ2-5	-	TGTGCCAGCAGCTGGGGGCTTAAAGAGACCCAGTACTTC	CASSWGLKETQYF
-	TRBV7-2	TRBJ2-7	TRBD2	TGTGCCAGCAGCTTAGCGGGAGGGATTATCTACGAGCAGTACTTC	CASSLAGGIIYEQYF
few	TRBV7-2	TRBJ2-5	TRBD2	TGTGCCAGCAGCGCCCTGCTAGCGGGTACCCAGTACTTC	CASSALLAGTQYF
many	TRBV7-2	TRBJ2-7	-	TGTGCCAGCAGCTTATACGCTTTGGGCGGCGAGCAGTACTTC	CASSLYALGGEQYF
-	TRBV5-1	TRBJ2-1	-	TGCGCCAGCAGCGCGGTTGCGGGAAACAATGAGCAGTTCTTC	CASSAVAGNNEQFF